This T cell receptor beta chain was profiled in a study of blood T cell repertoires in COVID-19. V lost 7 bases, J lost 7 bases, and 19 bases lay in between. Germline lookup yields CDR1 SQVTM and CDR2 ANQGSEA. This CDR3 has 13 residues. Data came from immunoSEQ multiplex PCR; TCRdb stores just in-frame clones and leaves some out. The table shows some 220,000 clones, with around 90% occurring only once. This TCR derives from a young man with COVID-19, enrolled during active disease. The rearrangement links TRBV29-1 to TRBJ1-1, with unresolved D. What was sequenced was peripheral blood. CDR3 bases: TGCAGCGGCGGTCGAGGGCCGGGCGGTGAAGCTTTCTTT. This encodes CSGGRGPGGEAFF.